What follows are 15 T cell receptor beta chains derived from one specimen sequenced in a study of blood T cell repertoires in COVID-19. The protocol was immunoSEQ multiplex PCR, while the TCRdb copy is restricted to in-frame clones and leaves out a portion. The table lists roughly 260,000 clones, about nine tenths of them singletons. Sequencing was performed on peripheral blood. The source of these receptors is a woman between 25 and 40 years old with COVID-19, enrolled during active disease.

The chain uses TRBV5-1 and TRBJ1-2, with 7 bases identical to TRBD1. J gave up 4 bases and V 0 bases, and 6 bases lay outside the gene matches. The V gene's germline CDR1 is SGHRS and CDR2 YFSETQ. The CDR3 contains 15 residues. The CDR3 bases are TGCGCCAGCAGCTTGGCGGCAGGGGGACGCTATGGCTACACCTTC. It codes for CASSLAAGGRYGYTF. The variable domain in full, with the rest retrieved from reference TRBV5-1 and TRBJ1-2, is KAGVTQTPRYLIKTRGQQVTLSCSPISGHRSVSWYQQTPGQGLQFLFEYFSETQRNKGNFPGRFSGRQFSNSRSEMNVSTLELGDSALYLCASSLAAGGRYGYTFGSGTRLTVV.

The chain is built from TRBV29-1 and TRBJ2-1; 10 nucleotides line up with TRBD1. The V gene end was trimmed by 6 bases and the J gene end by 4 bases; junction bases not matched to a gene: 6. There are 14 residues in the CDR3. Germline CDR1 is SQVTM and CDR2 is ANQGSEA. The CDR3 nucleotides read TGCAGCGTGCTCGACAGGGGGCTGTACAATGAGCAGTTCTTC. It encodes CSVLDRGLYNEQFF.

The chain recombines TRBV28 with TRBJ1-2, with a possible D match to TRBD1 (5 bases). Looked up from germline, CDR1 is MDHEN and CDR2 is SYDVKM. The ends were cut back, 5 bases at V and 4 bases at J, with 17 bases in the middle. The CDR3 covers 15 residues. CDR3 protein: CASSPLGKGPYGYTF. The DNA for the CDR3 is TGTGCCAGCAGTCCCTTGGGGAAGGGGCCCTATGGCTACACCTTC.

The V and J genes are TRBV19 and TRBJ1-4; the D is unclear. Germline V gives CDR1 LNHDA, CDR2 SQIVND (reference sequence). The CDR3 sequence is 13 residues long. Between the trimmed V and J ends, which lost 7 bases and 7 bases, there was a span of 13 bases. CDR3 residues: CASMGKSTEKLFF. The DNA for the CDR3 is TGTGCCAGTATGGGCAAAAGTACTGAAAAACTGTTTTTT.

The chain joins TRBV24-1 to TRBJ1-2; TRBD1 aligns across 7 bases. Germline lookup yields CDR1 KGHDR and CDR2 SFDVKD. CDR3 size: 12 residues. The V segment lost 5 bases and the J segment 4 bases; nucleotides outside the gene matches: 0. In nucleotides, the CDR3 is TGTGCCACCAGTGGGGACAGCTATGGCTACACCTTC. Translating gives CATSGDSYGYTF.

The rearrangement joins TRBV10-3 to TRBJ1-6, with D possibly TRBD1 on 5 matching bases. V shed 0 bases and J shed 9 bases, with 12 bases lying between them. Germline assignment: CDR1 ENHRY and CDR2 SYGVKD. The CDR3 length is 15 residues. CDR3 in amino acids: CAISESAWGGSPLHF. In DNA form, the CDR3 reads TGTGCCATCAGTGAGTCGGCTTGGGGGGGTTCACCCCTCCACTTT.

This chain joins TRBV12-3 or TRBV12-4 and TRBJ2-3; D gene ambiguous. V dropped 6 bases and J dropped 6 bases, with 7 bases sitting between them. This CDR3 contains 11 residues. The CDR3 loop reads CASSGFDTQYF. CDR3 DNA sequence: TGTGCCAGCAGCGGGTTTGATACGCAGTATTTT.

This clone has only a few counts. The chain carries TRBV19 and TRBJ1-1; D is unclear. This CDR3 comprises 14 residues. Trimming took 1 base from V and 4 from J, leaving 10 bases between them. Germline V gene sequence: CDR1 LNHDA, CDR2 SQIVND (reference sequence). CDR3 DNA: TGTGCCAGTAGTATAGCACCCCCGGGCACTGAAGCTTTCTTT. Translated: CASSIAPPGTEAFF.

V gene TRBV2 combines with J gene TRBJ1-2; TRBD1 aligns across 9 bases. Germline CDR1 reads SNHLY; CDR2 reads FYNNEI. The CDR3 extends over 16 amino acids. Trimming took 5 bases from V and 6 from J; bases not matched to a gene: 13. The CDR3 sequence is CASSRMPGQGINGYTF. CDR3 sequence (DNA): TGTGCCAGCAGTCGAATGCCGGGACAGGGTATTAATGGCTACACCTTC.

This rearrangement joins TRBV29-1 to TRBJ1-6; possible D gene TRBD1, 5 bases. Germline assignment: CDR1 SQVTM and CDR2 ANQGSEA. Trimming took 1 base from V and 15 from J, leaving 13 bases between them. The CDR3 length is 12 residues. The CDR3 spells CSVEGREGFLHF. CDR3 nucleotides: TGCAGCGTTGAAGGCCGGGAGGGGTTCCTCCACTTT.

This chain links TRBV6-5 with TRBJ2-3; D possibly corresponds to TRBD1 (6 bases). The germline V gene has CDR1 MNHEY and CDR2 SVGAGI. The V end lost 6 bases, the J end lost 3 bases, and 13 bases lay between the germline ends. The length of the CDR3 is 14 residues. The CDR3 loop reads CASSLGGQTDTQYF. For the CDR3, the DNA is TGTGCCAGCAGCCTCGGAGGACAGACAGATACGCAGTATTTT.

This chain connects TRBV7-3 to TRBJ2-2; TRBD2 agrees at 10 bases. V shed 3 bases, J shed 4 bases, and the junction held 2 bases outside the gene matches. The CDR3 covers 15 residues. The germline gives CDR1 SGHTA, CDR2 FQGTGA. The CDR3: CASSFASGGTGELFF. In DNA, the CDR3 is TGTGCCAGCAGCTTTGCTAGCGGGGGCACCGGGGAGCTGTTTTTT.

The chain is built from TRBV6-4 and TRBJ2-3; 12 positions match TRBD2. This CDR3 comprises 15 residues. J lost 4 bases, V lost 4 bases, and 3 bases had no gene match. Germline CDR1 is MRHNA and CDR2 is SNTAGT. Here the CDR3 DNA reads TGTGCCAGCAGTGGACTAGCGGGAGAGGCAGATACGCAGTATTTT. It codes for CASSGLAGEADTQYF.

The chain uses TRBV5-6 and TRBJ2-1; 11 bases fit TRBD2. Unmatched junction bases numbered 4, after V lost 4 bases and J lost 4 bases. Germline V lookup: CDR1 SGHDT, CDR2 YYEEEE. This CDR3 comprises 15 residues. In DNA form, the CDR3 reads TGTGCCAGCAGCCGGACTAGCGGGCCATACAATGAGCAGTTCTTC. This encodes CASSRTSGPYNEQFF.

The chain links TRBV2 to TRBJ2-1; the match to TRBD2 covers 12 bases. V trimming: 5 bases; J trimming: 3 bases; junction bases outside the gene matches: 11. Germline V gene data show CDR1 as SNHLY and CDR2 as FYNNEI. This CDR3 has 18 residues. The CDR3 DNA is TGTGCCAGCAGTTACAGACTAGCGGGAGCCCTCATCTACAATGAGCAGTTCTTC. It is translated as CASSYRLAGALIYNEQFF.